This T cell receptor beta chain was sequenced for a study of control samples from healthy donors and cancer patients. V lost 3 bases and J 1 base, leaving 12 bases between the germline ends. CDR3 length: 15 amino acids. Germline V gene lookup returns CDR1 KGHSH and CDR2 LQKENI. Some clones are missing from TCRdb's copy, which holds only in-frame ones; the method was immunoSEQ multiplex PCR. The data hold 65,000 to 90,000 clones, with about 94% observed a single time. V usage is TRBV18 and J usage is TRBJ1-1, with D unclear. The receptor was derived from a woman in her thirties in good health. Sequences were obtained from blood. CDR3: CASSPAWAANTEAFF. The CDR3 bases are TGTGCCAGCTCACCGGCATGGGCAGCGAACACTGAAGCTTTCTTT.